This T cell receptor beta chain was sequenced during a study of response to subunit inactivated influenza vaccine. Study-level points and caveats: It was the authors' suggestion that each seasonal influenza vaccination recruits few new T cells.

Comments on this clonotype: Its antigen remains unidentified.

One entry per CDR3 protein, called by TCRdb with MiXCR from the RT-PCR reads. The table shows roughly 170,000 distinct CDR3 sequences, with around 9% occurring only once. This CDR3 contains 14 residues. Germline V CDR1 and CDR2: DFQATT, SNEGSKA (reference sequence). V dropped 4 bases and J dropped 1; count of bases not matched to a gene: 7. The sample here was non-naive T cells sorted from PBMCs, taken on the day of vaccination. The receptor's source is a man aged 45-65 years who received an inactivated influenza vaccine. The V and J genes are TRBV20-1 and TRBJ2-7, with 7 bases identical to TRBD1. As DNA, the CDR3 is TGCAGTGCTACCCGCCAGGGGGAGTCCTACGAGCAGTACTTC. It encodes CSATRQGESYEQYF.